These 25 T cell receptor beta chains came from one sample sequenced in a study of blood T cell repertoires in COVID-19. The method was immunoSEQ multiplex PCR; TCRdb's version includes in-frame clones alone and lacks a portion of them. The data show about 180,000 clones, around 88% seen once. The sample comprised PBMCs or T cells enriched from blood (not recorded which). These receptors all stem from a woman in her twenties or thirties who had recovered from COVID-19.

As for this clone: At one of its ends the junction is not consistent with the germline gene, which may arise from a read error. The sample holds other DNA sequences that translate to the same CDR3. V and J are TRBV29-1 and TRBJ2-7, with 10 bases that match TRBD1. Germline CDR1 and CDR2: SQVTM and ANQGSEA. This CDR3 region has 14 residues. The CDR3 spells CSVEGGQGPYEQYF. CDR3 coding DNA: TGCAGCGTGGAAGGGGGACAGGGGCCCTACGAGCAGTACTTC.

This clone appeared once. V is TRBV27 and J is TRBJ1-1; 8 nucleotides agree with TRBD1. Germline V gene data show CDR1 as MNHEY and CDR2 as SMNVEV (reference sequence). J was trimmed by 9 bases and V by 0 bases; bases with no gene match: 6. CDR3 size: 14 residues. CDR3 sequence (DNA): TGTGCCAGCAGTTTATCGAATGGACAGGGTCAAGCTTTCTTT. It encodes CASSLSNGQGQAFF.

The CDR3 region is CASSLGLGTPKNIQYF. CDR3 in DNA: TGTGCCAGCAGCTTGGGACTAGGGACTCCCAAAAACATTCAGTACTTC. The rearrangement uses TRBV5-8 and TRBJ2-4, with a weak D call TRBD2 (6 bases). The CDR3 consists of 16 residues. Trimming removed 0 bases at V and 2 bases at J, with 12 bases between. Germline V gives CDR1 SGHTS, CDR2 YDEGEE.

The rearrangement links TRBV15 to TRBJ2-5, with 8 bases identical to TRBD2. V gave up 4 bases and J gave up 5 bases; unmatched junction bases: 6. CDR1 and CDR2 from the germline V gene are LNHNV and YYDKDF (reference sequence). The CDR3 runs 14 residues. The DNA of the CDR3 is TGTGCCACCAGCACCAGCGGGAGCGTGGAGACCCAGTACTTC. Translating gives CATSTSGSVETQYF.

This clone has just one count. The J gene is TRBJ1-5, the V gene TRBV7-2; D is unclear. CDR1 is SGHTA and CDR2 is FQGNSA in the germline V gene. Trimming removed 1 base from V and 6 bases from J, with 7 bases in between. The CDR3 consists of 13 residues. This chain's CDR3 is CASSLEEAQPQHF. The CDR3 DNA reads TGTGCCAGCAGCTTAGAGGAGGCTCAGCCCCAGCATTTT.

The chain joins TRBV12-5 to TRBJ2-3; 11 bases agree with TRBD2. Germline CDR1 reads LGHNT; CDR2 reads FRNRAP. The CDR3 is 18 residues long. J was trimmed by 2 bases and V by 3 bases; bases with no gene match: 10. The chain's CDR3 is CASGFVPTSGRYTDTQYF. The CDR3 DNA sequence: TGTGCTAGTGGTTTTGTTCCCACTAGCGGGAGATACACAGATACGCAGTATTTT.

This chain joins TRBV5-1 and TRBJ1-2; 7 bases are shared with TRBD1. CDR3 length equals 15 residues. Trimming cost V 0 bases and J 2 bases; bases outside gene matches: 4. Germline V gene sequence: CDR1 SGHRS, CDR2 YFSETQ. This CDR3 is CASSLVPTGNYGYTF. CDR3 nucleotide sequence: TGCGCCAGCAGCTTGGTCCCGACAGGGAACTATGGCTACACCTTC.

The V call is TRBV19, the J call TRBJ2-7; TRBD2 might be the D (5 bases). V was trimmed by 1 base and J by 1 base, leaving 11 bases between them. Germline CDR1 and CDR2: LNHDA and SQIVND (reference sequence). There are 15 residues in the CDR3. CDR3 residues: CASSIVMTGSYEQYF. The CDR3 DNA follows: TGTGCCAGTAGTATAGTAATGACGGGGTCCTACGAGCAGTACTTC.

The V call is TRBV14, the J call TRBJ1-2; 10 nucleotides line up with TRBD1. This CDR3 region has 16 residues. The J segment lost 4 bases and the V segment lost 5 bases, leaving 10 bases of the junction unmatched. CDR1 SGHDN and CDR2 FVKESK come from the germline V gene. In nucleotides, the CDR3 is TGTGCCAGCAGCTCCCGGGACAGGGGTGTCACCTATGGCTACACCTTC. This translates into CASSSRDRGVTYGYTF. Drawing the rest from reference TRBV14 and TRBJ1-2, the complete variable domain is EAGVTQFPSHSVIEKGQTVTLRCDPISGHDNLYWYRRVMGKEIKFLLHFVKESKQDESGMPNNRFLAERTGGTYSTLKVQPAELEDSGVYFCASSSRDRGVTYGYTFGSGTRLTVV.

In DNA, the CDR3 is TGTGCCAGTAGTTGGCAGGGTCGGGACATTCAGTACTTC. This codes for CASSWQGRDIQYF. The chain uses TRBV19 and TRBJ2-4; D perhaps matches TRBD1 (5 bases). V was shortened by 5 bases and J by 8 bases, with 13 bases between the two germline ends. This CDR3 is 13 amino acids long. Germline-derived CDR1 and CDR2 are LNHDA and SQIVND (reference sequence).

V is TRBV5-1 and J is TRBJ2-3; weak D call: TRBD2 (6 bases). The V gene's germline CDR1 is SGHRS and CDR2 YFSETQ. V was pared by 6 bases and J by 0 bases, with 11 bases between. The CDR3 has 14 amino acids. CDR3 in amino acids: CASTLGTSTDTQYF. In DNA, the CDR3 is TGCGCCAGCACCCTTGGGACTAGCACAGATACGCAGTATTTT. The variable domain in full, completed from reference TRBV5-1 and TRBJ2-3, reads KAGVTQTPRYLIKTRGQQVTLSCSPISGHRSVSWYQQTPGQGLQFLFEYFSETQRNKGNFPGRFSGRQFSNSRSEMNVSTLELGDSALYLCASTLGTSTDTQYFGPGTRLTVL.

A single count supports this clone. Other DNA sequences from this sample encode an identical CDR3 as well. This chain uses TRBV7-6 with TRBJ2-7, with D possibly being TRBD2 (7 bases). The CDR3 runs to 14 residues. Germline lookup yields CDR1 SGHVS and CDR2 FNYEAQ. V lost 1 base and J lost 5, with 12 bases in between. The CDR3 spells CASSLDRGAHEQYF. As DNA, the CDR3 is TGTGCCAGCAGCTTAGATCGGGGGGCCCACGAGCAGTACTTC.

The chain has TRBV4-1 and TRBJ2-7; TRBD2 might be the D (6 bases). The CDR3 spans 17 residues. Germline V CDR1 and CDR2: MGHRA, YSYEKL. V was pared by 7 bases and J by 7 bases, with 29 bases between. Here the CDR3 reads CASKVDLGSGPVREQYF. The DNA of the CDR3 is TGCGCCAGCAAGGTAGACCTAGGTAGCGGACCTGTGAGGGAGCAGTACTTC.

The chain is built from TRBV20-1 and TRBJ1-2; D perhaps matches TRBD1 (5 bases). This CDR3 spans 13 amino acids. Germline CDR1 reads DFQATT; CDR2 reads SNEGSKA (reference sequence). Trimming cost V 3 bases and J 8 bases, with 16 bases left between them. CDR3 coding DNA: TGCAGTGCTAGTTTGGGACTAGGGTACGGCTACACCTTC. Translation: CSASLGLGYGYTF.

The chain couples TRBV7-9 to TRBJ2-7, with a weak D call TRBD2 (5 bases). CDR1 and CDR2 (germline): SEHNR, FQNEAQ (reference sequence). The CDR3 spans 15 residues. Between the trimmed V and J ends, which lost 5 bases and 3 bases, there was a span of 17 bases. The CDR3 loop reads CASSPPGFEGYEQYF. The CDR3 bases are TGTGCCAGCAGCCCCCCGGGGTTTGAAGGCTACGAGCAGTACTTC.

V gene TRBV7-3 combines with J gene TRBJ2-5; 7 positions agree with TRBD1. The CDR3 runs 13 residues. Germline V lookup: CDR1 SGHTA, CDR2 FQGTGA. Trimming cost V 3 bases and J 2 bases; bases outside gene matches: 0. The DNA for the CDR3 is TGTGCCAGCAGCTTGGGACAGCAAGAGACCCAGTACTTC. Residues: CASSLGQQETQYF.

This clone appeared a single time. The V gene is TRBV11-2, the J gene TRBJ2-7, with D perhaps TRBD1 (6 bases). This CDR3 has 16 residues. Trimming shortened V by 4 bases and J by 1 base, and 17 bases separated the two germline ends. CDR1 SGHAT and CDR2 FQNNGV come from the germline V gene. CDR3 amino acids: CASSSYRDPVSYEQYF. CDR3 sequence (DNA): TGTGCCAGCAGCTCATACAGGGACCCCGTTTCCTACGAGCAGTACTTC.

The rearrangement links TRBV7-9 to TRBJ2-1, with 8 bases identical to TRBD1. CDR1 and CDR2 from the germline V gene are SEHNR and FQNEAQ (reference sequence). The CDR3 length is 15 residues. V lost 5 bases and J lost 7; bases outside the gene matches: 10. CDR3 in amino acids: CASSLDGRGLNEQFF. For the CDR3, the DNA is TGTGCCAGCAGCCTAGACGGCAGGGGGCTTAATGAGCAGTTCTTC.

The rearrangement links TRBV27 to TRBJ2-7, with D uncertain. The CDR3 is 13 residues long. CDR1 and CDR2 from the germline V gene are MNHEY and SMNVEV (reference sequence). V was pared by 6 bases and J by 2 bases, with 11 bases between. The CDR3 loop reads CASRSGNPYEQYF. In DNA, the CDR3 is TGTGCCAGCAGATCAGGAAACCCCTACGAGCAGTACTTC.

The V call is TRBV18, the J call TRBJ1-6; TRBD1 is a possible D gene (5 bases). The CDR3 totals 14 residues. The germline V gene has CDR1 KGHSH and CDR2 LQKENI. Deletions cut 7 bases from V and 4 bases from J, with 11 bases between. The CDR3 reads CASFRGQYNSPLHF. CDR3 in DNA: TGTGCCAGCTTTCGAGGACAATATAATTCACCCCTCCACTTT.

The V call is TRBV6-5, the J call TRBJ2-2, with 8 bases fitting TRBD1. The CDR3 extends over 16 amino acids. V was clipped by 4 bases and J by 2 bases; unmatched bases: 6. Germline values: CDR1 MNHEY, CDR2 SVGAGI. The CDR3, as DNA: TGTGCCAGCAGTTCCCCTGGACAGGGAAACACCGGGGAGCTGTTTTTT. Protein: CASSSPGQGNTGELFF.

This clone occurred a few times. The CDR3 bases are TGTGCCAGCAGCCAAGTGGTCTTAGCGGATATCTCCTACGAGCAGTACTTC. Amino acids: CASSQVVLADISYEQYF. This chain connects TRBV4-2 to TRBJ2-7, with D maybe TRBD2 (6 bases). Trimming stripped 1 base from V and 0 bases from J, with 16 bases between. Germline CDR1 LGHNA, CDR2 YNFKEQ. The CDR3 contains 17 residues.

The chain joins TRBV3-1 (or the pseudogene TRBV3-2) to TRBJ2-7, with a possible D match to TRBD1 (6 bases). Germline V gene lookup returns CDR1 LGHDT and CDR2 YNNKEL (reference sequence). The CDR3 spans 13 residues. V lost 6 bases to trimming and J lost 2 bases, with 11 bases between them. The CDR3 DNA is TGTGCCAGCAGTCCCGGGACACCCTACGAGCAGTACTTC. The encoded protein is CASSPGTPYEQYF.

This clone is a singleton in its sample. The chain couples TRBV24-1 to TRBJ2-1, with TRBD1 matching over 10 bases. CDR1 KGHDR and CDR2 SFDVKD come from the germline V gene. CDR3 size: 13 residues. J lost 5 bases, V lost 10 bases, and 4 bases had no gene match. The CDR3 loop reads CATRQGAHNEQFF. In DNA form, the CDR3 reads TGTGCCACTAGACAGGGGGCCCACAATGAGCAGTTCTTC.

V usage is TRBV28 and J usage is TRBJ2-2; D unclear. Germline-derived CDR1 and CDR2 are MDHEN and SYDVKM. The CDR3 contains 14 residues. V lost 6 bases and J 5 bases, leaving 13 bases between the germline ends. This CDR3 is CASRKRIRTGELFF. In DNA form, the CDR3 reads TGTGCCAGCAGGAAGAGGATTAGGACCGGGGAGCTGTTTTTT.